What follows are 5 T cell receptor beta chains derived from one specimen sequenced in a study of cytomegalovirus exposure and HLA in healthy donors. With 60 Vbeta and 13 Jbeta primers, the PCR was carried out. Using immunoSEQ multiplex PCR, the repertoire was profiled, and TCRdb retains in-frame clones only, with some absent. This table has about 160,000 clones, about 80% appearing once. Sequencing was done on a sample of PBMCs. All receptors come from a man aged 30 to 39 in good health and CMV-seronegative.

The chain recombines TRBV10-3 with TRBJ2-3, with D tentatively TRBD1 (6 bases). This CDR3 spans 14 amino acids. Trimming shortened V by 10 bases and J by 2 bases, and 16 bases separated the two germline ends. Per germline, CDR1 ENHRY and CDR2 SYGVKD. CDR3 sequence: CATTGGADTDTQYF. The CDR3 region has the DNA TGTGCCACGACAGGTGGAGCCGACACAGATACGCAGTATTTT.

The chain combines TRBV11-2 with TRBJ2-3; possible D gene TRBD2, 6 bases. Trimming left V 3 bases short and J 5 bases short, with 18 bases between. The CDR3 is 16 amino acids. The germline V gene encodes CDR1 SGHAT and CDR2 FQNNGV. CDR3 amino acids: CASSFGGATGVDTQYF. In DNA form, the CDR3 reads TGTGCCAGCAGCTTCGGGGGAGCCACCGGGGTAGATACGCAGTATTTT.

This CDR3 is CASSLTGLAGGGTQYF. The CDR3 DNA follows: TGTGCCAGCAGCTTAACGGGACTAGCGGGAGGGGGGACCCAGTACTTC. This chain links TRBV7-2 with TRBJ2-5, with 16 bases matching TRBD2. This CDR3 spans 16 amino acids. Germline lookup yields CDR1 SGHTA and CDR2 FQGNSA. The J segment lost 7 bases and the V segment lost 2 bases, leaving 4 bases of the junction unmatched.

This clone was seen just once. The junction shows a germline mismatch at one end, possibly a read error. The chain uses TRBV7-9 and TRBJ2-3; perhaps TRBD2 as D (6 bases). In germline, CDR1 is SEHNR, CDR2 FQNEAQ (reference sequence). The CDR3 extends over 14 amino acids. CDR3 region: CSSSLSGYTDTQYF. CDR3 coding DNA: TGTTCCAGCAGCTTAAGCGGGTACACAGATACGCAGTATTTT.

The chain couples TRBV10-1 to TRBJ2-1; 9 bases fit TRBD1. In germline, CDR1 is WNHNN, CDR2 SYGVQD (reference sequence). The V and J ends lost 6 bases and 9 bases, in that order; junction bases with no gene match: 6. This CDR3 has 13 amino acids. The CDR3 reads CASSLDRGTEQFF. In DNA, the CDR3 is TGCGCCAGCAGCCTCGACAGGGGGACTGAGCAGTTCTTC.